The T cell receptor (beta chain) under discussion was sequenced for a study of a mutant IDH1 vaccine in newly diagnosed glioma. Study context: Patients previously underwent radiotherapy, temozolomide, or both, and most underwent both. Study outcomes and limitations: Pseudoprogression apparently lacked any relation to changes in top peripheral T cell clonotypes. Among patients, around 95% showed immune responses induced by the vaccine.

Time point here: week 23, last vaccination. The investigators gave 300 ug of mutant IDH1 20-mer peptide in each vaccine dose, together with topical imiquimod. Trimming left V 0 bases short and J 0 bases short, with 11 bases between. This CDR3 is built from 16 residues. Germline V gene lookup returns CDR1 LNHDA and CDR2 SQIVND (reference sequence). The data were produced by immunoSEQ multiplex PCR, yet TCRdb's version contains in-frame clones alone and is incomplete. The top ten clones hold around 4% of a sample with tens of thousands of clones, approximately 89% of them seen once. Details on this clone: Its antigen is currently unknown.

This TCR derives from a man aged 45 to 65 with glioma. The V gene is TRBV19, the J gene TRBJ1-2; D gene unclear. Here the sequenced sample was PBMCs, taken from a glioma patient whose treatment included an IDH1 peptide vaccine. CDR3 nucleotides: TGTGCCAGTAGTATAGATCCAACACGGGCTAACTATGGCTACACCTTC. It encodes CASSIDPTRANYGYTF.